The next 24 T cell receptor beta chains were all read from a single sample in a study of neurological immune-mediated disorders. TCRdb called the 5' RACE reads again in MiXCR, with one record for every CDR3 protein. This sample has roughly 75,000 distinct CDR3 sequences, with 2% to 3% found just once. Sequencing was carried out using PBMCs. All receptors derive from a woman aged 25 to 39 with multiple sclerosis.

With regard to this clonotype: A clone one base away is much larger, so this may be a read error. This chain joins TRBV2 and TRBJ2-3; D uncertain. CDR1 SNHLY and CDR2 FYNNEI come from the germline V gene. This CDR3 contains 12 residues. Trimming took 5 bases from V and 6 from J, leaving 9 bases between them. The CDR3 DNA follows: TGTGCCAGCAGTTCGAAAGGGGATACGCAGTATTTT. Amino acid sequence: CASSSKGDTQYF. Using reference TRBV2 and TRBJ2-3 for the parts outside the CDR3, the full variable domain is EPEVTQTPSHQVTQMGQEVILRCVPISNHLYFYWYRQILGQKVEFLVSFYNNEISEKSEIFDDQFSVERPDGSNFTLKIRSTKLEDSAMYFCASSSKGDTQYFGPGTRLTVL.

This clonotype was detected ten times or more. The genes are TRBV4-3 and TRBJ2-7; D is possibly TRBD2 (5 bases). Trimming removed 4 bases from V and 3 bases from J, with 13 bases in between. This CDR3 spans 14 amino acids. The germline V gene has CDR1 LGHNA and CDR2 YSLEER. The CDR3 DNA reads TGCGCCAGCAGCCCGTCAGGACTCAACTACGAGCAGTACTTC. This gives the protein CASSPSGLNYEQYF.

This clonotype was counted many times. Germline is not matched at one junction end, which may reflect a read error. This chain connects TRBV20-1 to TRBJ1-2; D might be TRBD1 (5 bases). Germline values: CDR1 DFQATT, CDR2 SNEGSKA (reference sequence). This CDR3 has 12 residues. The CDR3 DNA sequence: TGCAGTGTCAGGGATCCCGCAACAGGATCGGCCTTC. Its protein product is CSVRDPATGSAF.

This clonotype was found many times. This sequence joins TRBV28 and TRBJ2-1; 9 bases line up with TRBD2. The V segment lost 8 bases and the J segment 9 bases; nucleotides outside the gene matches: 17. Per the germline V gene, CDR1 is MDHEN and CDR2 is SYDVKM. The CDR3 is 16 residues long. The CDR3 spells CASPPAVVAGVSEQFF. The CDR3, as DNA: TGTGCCAGCCCCCCCGCAGTGGTAGCGGGAGTTAGTGAGCAGTTCTTC.

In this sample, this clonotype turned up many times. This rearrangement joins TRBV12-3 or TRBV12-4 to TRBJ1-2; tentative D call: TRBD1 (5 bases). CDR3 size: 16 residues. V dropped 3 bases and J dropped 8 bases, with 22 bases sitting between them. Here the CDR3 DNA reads TGTGCCAGCAGTTTCCTCGGGACGGTGAAAGTGGGGGGCTACACCTTC. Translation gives CASSFLGTVKVGGYTF.

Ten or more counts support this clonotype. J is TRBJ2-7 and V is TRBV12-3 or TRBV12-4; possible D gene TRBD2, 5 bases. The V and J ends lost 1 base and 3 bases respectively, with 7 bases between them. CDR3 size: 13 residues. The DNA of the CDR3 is TGTGCCAGCAGTTTAGTCGGGGACTACGAGCAGTACTTC. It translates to CASSLVGDYEQYF.

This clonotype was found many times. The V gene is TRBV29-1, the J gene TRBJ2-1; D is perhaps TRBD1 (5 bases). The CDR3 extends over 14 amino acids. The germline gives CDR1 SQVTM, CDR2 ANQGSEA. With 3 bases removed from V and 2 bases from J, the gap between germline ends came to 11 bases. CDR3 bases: TGCAGCGTTGATGGGGCATCAGCCTACAATGAGCAGTTCTTC. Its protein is CSVDGASAYNEQFF.

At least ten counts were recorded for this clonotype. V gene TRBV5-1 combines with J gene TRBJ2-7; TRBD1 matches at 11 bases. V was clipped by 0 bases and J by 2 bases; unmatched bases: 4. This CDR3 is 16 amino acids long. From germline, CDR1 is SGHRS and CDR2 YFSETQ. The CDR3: CASSLARGQGAYEQYF. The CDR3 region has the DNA TGCGCCAGCAGCTTGGCCAGGGGACAGGGGGCCTACGAGCAGTACTTC.

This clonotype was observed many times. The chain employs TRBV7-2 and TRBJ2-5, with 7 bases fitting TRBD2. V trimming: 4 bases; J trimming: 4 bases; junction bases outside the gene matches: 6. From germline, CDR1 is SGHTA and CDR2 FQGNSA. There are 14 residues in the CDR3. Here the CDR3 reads CASSSLGGPETQYF. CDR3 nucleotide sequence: TGTGCCAGCAGCTCCTTGGGAGGGCCAGAGACCCAGTACTTC.

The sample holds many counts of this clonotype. CDR3 protein: CSAIQETQYF. CDR3 nucleotides: TGCAGTGCTATCCAAGAGACCCAGTACTTC. The chain uses TRBV20-1 and TRBJ2-5; unclear D gene. V dropped 4 bases and J dropped 1 base, with 1 base sitting between them. The CDR3 is 10 amino acids. Germline V gives CDR1 DFQATT, CDR2 SNEGSKA (reference sequence).

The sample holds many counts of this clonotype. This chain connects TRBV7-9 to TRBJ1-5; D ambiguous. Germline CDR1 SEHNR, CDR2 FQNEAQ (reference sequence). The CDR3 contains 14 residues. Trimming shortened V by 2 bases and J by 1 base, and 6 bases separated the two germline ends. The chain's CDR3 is CASSLTGSNQPQHF. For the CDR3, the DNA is TGTGCCAGCAGCTTAACGGGAAGCAATCAGCCCCAGCATTTT.

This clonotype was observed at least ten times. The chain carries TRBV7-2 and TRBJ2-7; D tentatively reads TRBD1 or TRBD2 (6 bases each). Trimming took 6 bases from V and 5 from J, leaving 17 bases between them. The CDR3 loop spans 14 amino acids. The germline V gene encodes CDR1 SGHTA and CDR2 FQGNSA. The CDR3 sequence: CASRPPGEVHEQYF. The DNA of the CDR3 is TGTGCCAGCAGACCGCCAGGGGAGGTACACGAGCAGTACTTC.

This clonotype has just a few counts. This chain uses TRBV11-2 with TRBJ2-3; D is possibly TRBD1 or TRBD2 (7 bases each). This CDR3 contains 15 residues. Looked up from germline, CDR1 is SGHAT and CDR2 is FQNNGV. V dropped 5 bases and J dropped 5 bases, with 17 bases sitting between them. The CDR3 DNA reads TGTGCCAGCAGCCCAACAGGGGCGGGGGTAGATACGCAGTATTTT. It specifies CASSPTGAGVDTQYF. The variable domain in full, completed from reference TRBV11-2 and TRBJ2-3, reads EAGVAQSPRYKIIEKRQSVAFWCNPISGHATLYWYQQILGQGPKLLIQFQNNGVVDDSQLPKDRFSAERLKGVDSTLKIQPAKLEDSAVYLCASSPTGAGVDTQYFGPGTRLTVL.

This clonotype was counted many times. This CDR3 is CASRLSENGHEQYF. The CDR3 bases are TGCGCCAGCAGACTCTCGGAGAACGGCCACGAGCAGTACTTC. V usage is TRBV5-1 and J usage is TRBJ2-7; D gene unclear. The CDR3 runs 14 residues. Germline V gene sequence: CDR1 SGHRS, CDR2 YFSETQ. V lost 5 bases, J lost 5 bases, and 17 bases lay in between.

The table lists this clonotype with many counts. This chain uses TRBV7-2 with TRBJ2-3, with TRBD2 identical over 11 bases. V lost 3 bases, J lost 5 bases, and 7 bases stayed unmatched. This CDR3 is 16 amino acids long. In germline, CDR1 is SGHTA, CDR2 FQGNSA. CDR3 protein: CASSFVLAGAEDTQYF. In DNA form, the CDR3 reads TGTGCCAGCAGCTTTGTACTAGCGGGAGCGGAAGATACGCAGTATTTT.

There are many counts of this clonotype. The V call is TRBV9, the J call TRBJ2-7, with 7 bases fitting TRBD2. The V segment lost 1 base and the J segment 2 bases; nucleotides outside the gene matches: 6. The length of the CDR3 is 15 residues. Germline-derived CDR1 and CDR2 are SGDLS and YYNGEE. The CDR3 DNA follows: TGTGCCAGCAGCGTATTGCCTAGCGGCGCCTACGAGCAGTACTTC. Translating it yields CASSVLPSGAYEQYF.

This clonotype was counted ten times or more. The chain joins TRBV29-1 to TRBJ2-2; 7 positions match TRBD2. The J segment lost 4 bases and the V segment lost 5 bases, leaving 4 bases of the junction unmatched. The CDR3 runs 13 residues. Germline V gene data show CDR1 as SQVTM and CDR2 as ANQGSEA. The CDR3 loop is CSVRREVTGELFF. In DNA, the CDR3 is TGCAGCGTTCGCCGGGAGGTCACCGGGGAGCTGTTTTTT.

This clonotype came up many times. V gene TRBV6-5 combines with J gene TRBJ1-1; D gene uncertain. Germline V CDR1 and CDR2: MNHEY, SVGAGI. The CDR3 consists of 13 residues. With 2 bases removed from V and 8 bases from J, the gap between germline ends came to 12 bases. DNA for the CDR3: TGTGCCAGCAGTTACGGTAGAACGTTCGAAGCTTTCTTT. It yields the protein CASSYGRTFEAFF.

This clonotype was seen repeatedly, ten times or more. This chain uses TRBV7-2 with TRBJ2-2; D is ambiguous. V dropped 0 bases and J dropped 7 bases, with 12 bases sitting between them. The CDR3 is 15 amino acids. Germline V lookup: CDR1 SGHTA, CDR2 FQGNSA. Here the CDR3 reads CASSLAASPYGELFF. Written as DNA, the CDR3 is TGTGCCAGCAGCTTAGCGGCATCACCCTACGGGGAGCTGTTTTTT. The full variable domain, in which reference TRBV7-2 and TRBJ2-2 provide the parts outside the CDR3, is GAGVSQSPSNKVTEKGKDVELRCDPISGHTALYWYRQSLGQGLEFLIYFQGNSAPDKSGLPSDRFSAERTGGSVSTLTIQRTQQEDSAVYLCASSLAASPYGELFFGEGSRLTVL.

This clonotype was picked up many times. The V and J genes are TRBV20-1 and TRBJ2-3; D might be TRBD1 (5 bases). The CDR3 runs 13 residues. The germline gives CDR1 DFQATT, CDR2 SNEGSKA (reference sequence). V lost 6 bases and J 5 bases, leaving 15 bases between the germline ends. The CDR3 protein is CSAPDGAVDTQYF. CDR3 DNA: TGCAGTGCGCCGGATGGGGCGGTAGATACGCAGTATTTT.

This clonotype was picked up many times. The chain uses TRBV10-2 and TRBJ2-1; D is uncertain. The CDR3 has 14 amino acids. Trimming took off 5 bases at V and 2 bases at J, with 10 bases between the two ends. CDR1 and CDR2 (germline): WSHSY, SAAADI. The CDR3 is CASSRVYTYNEQFF. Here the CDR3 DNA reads TGCGCCAGCAGTAGAGTTTACACCTACAATGAGCAGTTCTTC.

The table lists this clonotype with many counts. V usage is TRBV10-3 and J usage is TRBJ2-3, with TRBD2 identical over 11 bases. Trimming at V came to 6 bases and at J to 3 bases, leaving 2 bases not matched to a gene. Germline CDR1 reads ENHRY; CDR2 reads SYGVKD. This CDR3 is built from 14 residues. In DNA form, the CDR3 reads TGTGCCATCAGCGGGACTAGCGGAACAGATACGCAGTATTTT. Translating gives CAISGTSGTDTQYF.

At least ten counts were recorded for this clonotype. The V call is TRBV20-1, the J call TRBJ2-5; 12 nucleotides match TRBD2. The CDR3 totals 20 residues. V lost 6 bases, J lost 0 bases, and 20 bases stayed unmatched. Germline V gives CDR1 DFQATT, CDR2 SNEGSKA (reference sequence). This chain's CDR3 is CSAPTPLAGGLFAYQETQYF. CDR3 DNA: TGCAGTGCGCCTACCCCACTAGCGGGAGGCCTATTCGCGTACCAAGAGACCCAGTACTTC.

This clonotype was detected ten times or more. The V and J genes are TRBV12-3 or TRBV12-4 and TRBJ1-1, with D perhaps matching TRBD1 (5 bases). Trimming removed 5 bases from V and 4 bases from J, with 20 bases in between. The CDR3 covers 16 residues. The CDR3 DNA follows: TGTGCCAGCAGTCTAGGGCGGGGGTCCGGGGTCACTGAAGCTTTCTTT. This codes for CASSLGRGSGVTEAFF.